Listed below are T cell receptor beta chains from one sample, sequenced in a study of CD8 T cells in Susac syndrome. TCRdb re-analysed the immunoSEQ multiplex PCR reads in MiXCR, keeping a single row per CDR3 protein. Seen here are 50,000 to 55,000 distinct CDR3 sequences, more than 85% observed once, and the top ten hold around 0.75%. The sample consisted of CD8+ T cells from PBMCs. These TCRs come from a human donor with Susac syndrome. Both conserved end residues are part of each CDR3. A D gene is named only where the DNA matches it firmly. Size values are once, few and many counts, or a class for expanded clones, and some rows have none.

d_call	j_call	v_call	clone_size	cdr3_nt	cdr3_aa
.	TRBJ2-1	TRBV30	.	TGTGCCTGGAGTGTACCAAACAATGAGCAGTTCTTC	CAWSVPNNEQFF
.	TRBJ2-3	TRBV25-1	.	TGTGCCAGCAGTGAGGGAGATACGCAGTATTTT	CASSEGDTQYF
.	TRBJ2-1	TRBV20-1	.	TGCAGTGCTAGAGTTACAGGGTATCCGCTTGAGCAGTTCTTC	CSARVTGYPLEQFF
TRBD2	TRBJ2-1	TRBV28	.	TGTGCCAGCAGTCCCGGGACTAGCTATGAGCAGTTCTTC	CASSPGTSYEQFF
TRBD1	TRBJ1-5	TRBV29-1	.	TGCAGCGTTGACCCGGGACAGCCCTTTAATAGCAATCAGCCCCAGCATTTT	CSVDPGQPFNSNQPQHF
.	TRBJ1-5	TRBV20-1	.	TGCAGTGCTGATGGTTGGGACGGAGATCAGCCCCAGCATTTT	CSADGWDGDQPQHF
.	TRBJ1-6	TRBV27	.	TGTGCCAGCAGTTCCGGGACACTCGATTCACCCCTCCACTTT	CASSSGTLDSPLHF
TRBD2	TRBJ2-1	TRBV20-1	.	TGCAGTGCTAGAGTCGAATTGGGGCTAGCGGGGGGGCTCCACAATGAGCAGTTCTTC	CSARVELGLAGGLHNEQFF
.	TRBJ2-7	TRBV29-1	.	TGCAGCGTTGAAGAGGCACTCCAAGGCTACGAGCAGTACTTC	CSVEEALQGYEQYF
.	TRBJ1-2	TRBV7-9	.	TGTGCCAGCAGCGGAGGGTCTGGCTACACCTTC	CASSGGSGYTF
TRBD1	TRBJ2-7	TRBV30	.	TGTGCCTGGAGGACAGGGGGAAAGTACGAGCAGTACTTC	CAWRTGGKYEQYF
.	TRBJ2-1	TRBV20-1	once	TGCAGTGCTATCCCAGACAGATACAATGAGCAGTTCTTC	CSAIPDRYNEQFF
TRBD2	TRBJ2-1	TRBV20-1	.	TGCAGTGCACTTACTAGCGGGGGTTACAATGAGCAGTTCTTC	CSALTSGGYNEQFF
.	TRBJ2-7	TRBV5-4	.	TGTGCCAGCAGCTTGGACAAGGACTACGAGCAGTACTTC	CASSLDKDYEQYF